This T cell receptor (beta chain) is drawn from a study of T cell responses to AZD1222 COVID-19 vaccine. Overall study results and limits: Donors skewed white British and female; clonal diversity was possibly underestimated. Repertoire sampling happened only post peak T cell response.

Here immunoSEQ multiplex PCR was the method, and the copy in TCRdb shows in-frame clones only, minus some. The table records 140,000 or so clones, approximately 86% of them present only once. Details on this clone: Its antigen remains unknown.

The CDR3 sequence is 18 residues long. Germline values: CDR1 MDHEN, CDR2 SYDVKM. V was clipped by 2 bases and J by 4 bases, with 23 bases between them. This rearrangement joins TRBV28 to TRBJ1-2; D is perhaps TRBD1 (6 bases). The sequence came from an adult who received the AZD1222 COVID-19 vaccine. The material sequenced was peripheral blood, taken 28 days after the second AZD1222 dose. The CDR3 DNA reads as TGTGCCAGCAGTTTAGGTAGGGGGAGGACGTCCTATGGCTATGGCTACACCTTC. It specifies CASSLGRGRTSYGYGYTF.